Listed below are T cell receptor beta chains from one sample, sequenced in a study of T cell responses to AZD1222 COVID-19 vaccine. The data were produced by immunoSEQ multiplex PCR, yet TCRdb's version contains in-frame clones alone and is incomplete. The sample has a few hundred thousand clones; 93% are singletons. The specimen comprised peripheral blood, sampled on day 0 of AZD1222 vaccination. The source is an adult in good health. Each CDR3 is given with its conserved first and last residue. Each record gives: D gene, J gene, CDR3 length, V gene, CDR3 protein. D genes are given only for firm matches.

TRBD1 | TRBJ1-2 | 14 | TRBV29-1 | CSVGGQGGNYGYTF
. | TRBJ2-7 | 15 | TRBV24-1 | CATSPGTLLSYEQYF
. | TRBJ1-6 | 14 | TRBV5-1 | CASSLGSPNSPLHF
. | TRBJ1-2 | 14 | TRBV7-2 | CASSLGWGESGYTF
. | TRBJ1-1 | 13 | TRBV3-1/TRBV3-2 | CASSHRRGTEAFF
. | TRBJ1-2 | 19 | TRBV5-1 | CASSLSLTTPDRMNYGYTF
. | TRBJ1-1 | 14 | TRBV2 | CASRIEGMNTEAFF
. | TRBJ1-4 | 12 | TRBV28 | CASSFIQEKLFF
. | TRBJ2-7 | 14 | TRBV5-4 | CASSGGLGGYEQYF
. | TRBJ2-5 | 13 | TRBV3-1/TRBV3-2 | CASTRRQPETQYF
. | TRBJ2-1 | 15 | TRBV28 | CASWVRGGSYNEQFF
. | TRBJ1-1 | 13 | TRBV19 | CASSIGTPGKAFF
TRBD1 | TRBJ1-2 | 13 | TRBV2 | CASSGQGNYGYTF
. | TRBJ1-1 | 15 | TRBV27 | CASFEITATNTEAFF
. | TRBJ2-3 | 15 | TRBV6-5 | CASSPLAISTDTQYF
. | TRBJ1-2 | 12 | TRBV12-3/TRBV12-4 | CASSLAGAGYTF
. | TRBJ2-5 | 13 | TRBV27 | CASSPRTQETQYF
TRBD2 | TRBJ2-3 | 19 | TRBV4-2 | CASSQAPKTSGRAGNTQYF
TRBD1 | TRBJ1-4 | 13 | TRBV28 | CASIDREGEKLFF
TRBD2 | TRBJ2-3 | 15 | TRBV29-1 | CSVYGLAGPTDTQYF
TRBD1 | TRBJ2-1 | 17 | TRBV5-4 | CASSRTGGTKVNNEQFF
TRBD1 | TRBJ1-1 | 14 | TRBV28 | CASSLSMTGGTAFF
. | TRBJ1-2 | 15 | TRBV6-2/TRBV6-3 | CASSSTAGGPYGYTF
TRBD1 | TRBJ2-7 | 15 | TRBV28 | CASSPPGQDLYEQYF
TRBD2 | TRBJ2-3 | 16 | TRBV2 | CASSSGLAGGTDTQYF
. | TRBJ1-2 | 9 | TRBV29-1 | CSVGGGYTF
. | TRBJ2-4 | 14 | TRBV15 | CATSRDVGKNIQYF
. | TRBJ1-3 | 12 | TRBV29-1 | CSVLKGGNTIYF
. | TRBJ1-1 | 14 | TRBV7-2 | CASSPETVNTEAFF
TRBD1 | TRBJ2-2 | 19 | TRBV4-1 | CASSQDSIPRGYDTGELFF
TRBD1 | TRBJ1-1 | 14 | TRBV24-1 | CATRETGARTEAFF
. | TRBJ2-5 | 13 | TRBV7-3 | CASSPASQETQYF
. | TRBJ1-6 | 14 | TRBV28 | CASRRETYNSPLHF
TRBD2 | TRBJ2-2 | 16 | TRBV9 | CASSSGVAGEIGELFF
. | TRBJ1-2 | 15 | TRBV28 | CASLPHALYNYGYTF
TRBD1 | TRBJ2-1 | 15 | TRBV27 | CASSLLGQGNNEQFF
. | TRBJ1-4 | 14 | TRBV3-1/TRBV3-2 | CASSPVANYEKLFF
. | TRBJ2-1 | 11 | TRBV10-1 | CASSDGNEQFF
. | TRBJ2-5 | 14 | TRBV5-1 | CASSLSGLQETQYF
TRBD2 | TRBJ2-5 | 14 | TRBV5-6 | CASSLSGRAGTQYF
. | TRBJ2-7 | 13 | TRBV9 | CASSGRPGSEQYF
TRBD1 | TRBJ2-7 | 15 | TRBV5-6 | CASRKPGQGAYEQYF
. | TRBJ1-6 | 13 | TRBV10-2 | CASQGERASPLHF
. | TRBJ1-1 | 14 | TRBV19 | CASTRGWGNTEAFF
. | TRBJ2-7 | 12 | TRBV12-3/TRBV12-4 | CASSPPGDEQYF